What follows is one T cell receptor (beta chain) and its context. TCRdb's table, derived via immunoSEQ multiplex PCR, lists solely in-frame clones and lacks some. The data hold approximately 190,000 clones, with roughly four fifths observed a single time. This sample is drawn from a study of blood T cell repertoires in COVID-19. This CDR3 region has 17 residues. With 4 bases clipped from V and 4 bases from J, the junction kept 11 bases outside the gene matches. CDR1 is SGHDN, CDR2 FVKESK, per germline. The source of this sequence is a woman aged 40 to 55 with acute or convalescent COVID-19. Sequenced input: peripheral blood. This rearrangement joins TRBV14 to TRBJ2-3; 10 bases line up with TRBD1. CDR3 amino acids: CASSPRGGTGASDTQYF. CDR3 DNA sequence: TGTGCCAGCAGCCCTCGTGGGGGGACAGGGGCGTCAGATACGCAGTATTTT.